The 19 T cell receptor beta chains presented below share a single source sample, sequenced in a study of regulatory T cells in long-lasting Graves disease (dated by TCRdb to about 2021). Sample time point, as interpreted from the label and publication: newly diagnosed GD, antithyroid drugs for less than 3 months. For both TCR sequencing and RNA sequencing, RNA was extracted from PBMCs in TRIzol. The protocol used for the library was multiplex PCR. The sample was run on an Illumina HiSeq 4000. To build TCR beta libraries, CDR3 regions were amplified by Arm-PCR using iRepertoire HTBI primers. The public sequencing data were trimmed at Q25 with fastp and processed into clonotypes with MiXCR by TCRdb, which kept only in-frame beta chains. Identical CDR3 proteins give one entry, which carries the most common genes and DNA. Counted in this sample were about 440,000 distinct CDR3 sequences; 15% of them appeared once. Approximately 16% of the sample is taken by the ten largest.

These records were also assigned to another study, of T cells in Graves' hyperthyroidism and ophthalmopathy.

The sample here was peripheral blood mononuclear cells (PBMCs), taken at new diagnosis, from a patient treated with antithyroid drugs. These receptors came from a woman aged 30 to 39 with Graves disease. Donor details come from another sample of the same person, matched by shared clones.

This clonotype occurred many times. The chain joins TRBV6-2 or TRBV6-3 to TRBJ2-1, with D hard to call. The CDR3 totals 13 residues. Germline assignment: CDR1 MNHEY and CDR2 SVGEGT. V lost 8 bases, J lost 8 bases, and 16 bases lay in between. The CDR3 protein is CASHPVGLHEQFF. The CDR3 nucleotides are TGTGCCAGCCATCCCGTGGGGTTGCATGAGCAGTTCTTC.

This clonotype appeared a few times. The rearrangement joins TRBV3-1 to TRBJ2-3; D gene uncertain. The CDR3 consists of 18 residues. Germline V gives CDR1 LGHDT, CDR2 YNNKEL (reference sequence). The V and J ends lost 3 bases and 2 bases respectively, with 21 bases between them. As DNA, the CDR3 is TGTGCCAGCAGCCACTCATGGCACCTAAGAGGAGCCACAGATACGCAGTATTTT. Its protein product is CASSHSWHLRGATDTQYF.

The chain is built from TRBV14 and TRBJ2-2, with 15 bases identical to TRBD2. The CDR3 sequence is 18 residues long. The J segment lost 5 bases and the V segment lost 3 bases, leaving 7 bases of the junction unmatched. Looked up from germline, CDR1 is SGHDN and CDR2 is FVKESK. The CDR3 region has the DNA TGTGCCAGCAGCCATGGACTAGCGGGAGGGCAATGGACCGGGGAGCTGTTTTTT. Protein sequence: CASSHGLAGGQWTGELFF.

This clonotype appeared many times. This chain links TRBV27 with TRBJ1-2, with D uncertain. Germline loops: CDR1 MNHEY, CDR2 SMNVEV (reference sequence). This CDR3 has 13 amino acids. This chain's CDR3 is CATSPGANYGYTF. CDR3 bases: TGTGCTACAAGTCCCGGGGCTAACTATGGCTACACCTTC.

This CDR3 is CASSQEVRQGHEQYF. CDR3 sequence (DNA): TGTGCCAGCAGCCAAGAGGTTCGACAGGGCCACGAGCAGTACTTC. The V gene is TRBV4-2, the J gene TRBJ2-7; 7 bases line up with TRBD1. With V trimmed by 0 bases and J by 5 bases, 7 bases remained unmatched. CDR3 length: 15 amino acids. In germline, CDR1 is LGHNA, CDR2 YNFKEQ.

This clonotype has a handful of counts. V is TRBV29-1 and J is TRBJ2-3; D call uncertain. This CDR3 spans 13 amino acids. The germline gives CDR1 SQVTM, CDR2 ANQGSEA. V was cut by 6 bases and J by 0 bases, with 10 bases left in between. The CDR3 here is CSVVPASTDTQYF. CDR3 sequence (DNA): TGCAGCGTAGTGCCAGCTAGCACAGATACGCAGTATTTT.

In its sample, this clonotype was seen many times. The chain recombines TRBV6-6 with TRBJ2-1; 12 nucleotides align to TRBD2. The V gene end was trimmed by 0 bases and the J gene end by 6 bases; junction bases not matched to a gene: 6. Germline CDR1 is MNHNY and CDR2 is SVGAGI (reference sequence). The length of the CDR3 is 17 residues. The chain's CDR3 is CASSYSAPGLAGNEQFF. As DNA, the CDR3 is TGTGCCAGCAGTTACTCGGCCCCGGGACTAGCGGGCAATGAGCAGTTCTTC.

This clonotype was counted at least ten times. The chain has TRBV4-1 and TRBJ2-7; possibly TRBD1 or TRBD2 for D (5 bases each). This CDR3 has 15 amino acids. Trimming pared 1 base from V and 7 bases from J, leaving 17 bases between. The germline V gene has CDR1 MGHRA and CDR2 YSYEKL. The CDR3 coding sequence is TGCGCCAGCAGCCAAGTAAGGTCAGGGACCCGAGAGCAGTACTTC. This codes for CASSQVRSGTREQYF.

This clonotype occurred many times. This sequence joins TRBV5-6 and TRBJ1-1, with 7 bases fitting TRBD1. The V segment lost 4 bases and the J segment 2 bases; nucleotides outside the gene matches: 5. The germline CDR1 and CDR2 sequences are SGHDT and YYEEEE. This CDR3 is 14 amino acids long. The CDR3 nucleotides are TGTGCCAGCAGCCGGGACAGATTAAACACTGAAGCTTTCTTT. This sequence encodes CASSRDRLNTEAFF.

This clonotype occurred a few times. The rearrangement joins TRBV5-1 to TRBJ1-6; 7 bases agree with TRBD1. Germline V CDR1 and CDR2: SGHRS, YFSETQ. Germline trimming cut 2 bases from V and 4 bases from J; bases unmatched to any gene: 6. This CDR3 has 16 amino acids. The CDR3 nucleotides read TGCGCCAGCAGCTTCGGACCGGGACAGTATAATTCACCCCTCCACTTT. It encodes CASSFGPGQYNSPLHF.

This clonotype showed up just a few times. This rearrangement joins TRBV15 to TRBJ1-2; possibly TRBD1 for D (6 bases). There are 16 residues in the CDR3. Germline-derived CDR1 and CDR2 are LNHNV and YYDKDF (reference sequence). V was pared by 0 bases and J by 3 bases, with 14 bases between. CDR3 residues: CATSRDSGGTYYGYTF. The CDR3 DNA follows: TGTGCCACCAGCAGAGATTCGGGCGGGACATACTATGGCTACACCTTC. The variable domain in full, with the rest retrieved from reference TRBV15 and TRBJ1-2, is DAMVIQNPRYQVTQFGKPVTLSCSQTLNHNVMYWYQQKSSQAPKLLFHYYDKDFNNEADTPDNFQSRRPNTSFCFLDIRSPGLGDTAMYLCATSRDSGGTYYGYTFGSGTRLTVV.

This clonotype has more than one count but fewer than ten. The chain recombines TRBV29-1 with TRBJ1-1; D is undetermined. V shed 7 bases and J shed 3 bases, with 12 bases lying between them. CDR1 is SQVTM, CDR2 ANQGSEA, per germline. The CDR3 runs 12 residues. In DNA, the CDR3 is TGCAGCGCCACTTCTGACTACACTGAAGCTTTCTTT. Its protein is CSATSDYTEAFF.

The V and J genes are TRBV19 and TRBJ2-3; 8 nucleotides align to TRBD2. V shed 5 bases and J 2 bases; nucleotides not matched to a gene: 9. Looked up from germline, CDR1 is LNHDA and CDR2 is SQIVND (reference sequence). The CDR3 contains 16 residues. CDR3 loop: CASSPSGRGNTDTQYF. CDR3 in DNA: TGTGCCAGTAGTCCTAGCGGGCGAGGAAACACAGATACGCAGTATTTT.

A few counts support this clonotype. CDR3 DNA: TGTGCCAGTAGTCGGAGCGGGAATTCGGGCCCCTACAATGAGCAGTTCTTC. This sequence encodes CASSRSGNSGPYNEQFF. The chain links TRBV19 to TRBJ2-1; the match to TRBD2 covers 7 bases. Germline assignment: CDR1 LNHDA and CDR2 SQIVND (reference sequence). The CDR3 is 17 residues long. With 5 bases clipped from V and 2 bases from J, the junction kept 12 bases outside the gene matches.

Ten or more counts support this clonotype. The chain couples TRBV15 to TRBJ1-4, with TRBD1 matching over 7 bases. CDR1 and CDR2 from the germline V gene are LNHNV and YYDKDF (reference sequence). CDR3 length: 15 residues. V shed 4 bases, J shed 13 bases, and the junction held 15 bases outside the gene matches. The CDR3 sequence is CATSIDRAGIMRLFF. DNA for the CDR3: TGTGCCACCAGCATTGACAGGGCGGGGATAATGCGACTGTTTTTT.

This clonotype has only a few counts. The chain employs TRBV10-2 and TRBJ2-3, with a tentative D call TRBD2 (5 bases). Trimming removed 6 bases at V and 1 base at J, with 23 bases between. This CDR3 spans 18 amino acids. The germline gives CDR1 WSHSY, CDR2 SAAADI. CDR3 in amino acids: CASRSNGGSPKGTDTQYF. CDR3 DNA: TGCGCCAGCAGGAGTAACGGCGGGTCACCCAAGGGCACAGATACGCAGTATTTT.

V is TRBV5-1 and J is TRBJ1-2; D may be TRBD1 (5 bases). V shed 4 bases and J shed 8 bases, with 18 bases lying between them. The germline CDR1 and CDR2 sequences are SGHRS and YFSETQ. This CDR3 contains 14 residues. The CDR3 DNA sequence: TGCGCCAGCAGCATCGCCGGGGCACGAGAGGGCTACACCTTC. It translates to CASSIAGAREGYTF.

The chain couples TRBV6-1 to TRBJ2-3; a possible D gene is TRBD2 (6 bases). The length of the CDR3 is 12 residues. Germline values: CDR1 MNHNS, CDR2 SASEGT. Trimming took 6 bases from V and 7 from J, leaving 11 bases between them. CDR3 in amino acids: CASSQRGNTQYF. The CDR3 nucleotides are TGTGCCAGCAGCCAACGCGGGAATACGCAGTATTTT.

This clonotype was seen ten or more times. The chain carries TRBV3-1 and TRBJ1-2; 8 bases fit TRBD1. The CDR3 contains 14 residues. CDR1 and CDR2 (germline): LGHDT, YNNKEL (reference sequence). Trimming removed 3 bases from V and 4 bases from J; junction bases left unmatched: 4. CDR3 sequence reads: CASSHSDRGYGYTF. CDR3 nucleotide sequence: TGTGCCAGCAGCCACTCCGACAGGGGCTATGGCTACACCTTC.